The T cell receptor (beta chain) under discussion was sequenced for a study of cytomegalovirus exposure and HLA in healthy donors. This CDR3 comprises 15 residues. The V and J ends lost 2 bases and 1 base, in that order; junction bases with no gene match: 3. The germline CDR1 and CDR2 sequences are MNHNS and SASEGT. The PCR used 60 Vbeta and 13 Jbeta primers. The assay was immunoSEQ multiplex PCR, and TCRdb's table has in-frame clones only and misses some. This table has over 85,000 clones, roughly 80% appearing once. This clone was found once. Its antigen is unidentified. General study findings and limits: Later work associated 16,951 TCR beta sequences with HLA alleles at 0.05 false discovery rate. TCR beta chain V- and J-gene trimming was linked, in a later analysis, to a missense variant in DCLRE1C.

The sequenced sample was PBMCs. The genes are TRBV6-1 and TRBJ1-1, with TRBD1 identical over 8 bases. The sequence was obtained from a woman younger than 45 in good health and CMV-seronegative. CDR3: CASSERDRTNTEAFF. In nucleotides, the CDR3 is TGTGCCAGCAGTGAAAGGGACAGGACGAACACTGAAGCTTTCTTT.